This T cell receptor (beta chain) was sequenced during a study of blood T cell repertoires in COVID-19. Clones were read by immunoSEQ multiplex PCR, and TCRdb kept only the in-frame ones, dropping some. This sample has 120,000 to 150,000 clones, with more than 70% found just once. The clonotype was recovered from a man over 45 with active or convalescent COVID-19. Sequenced material: peripheral blood.

The DNA of the CDR3 is TGTGCCAGCAGCTGGTCTCAACTAGCGGGAATATCCTACGAGCAGTACTTC. It codes for CASSWSQLAGISYEQYF. The rearrangement uses TRBV5-4 and TRBJ2-7; 10 nucleotides line up with TRBD2. The CDR3 is 17 amino acids. V lost 3 bases to trimming and J lost 1 base; unmatched junction nucleotides: 10. The germline V gene encodes CDR1 SGHNT and CDR2 YYREEE (reference sequence).